These 27 T cell receptor beta chains originate from one sample sequenced in a study of blood T cell repertoires in COVID-19. The repertoire was sequenced with immunoSEQ multiplex PCR; TCRdb's copy has only in-frame clones and lacks some. The profile shows 300,000 to 450,000 clones, 85% of them singletons. Sequenced material: peripheral blood. All receptors come from a woman aged 18-29 years with acute or convalescent COVID-19.

This chain uses TRBV4-1 with TRBJ2-1; 9 bases align to TRBD2. V lost 0 bases and J lost 6; bases outside the gene matches: 9. Looked up from germline, CDR1 is MGHRA and CDR2 is YSYEKL. CDR3 length: 17 amino acids. The CDR3 reads CASSQDRGGALGNEQFF. DNA of the CDR3: TGCGCCAGCAGCCAAGACCGCGGGGGGGCCTTGGGCAATGAGCAGTTCTTC.

This sequence joins TRBV3-1 (or the pseudogene TRBV3-2) and TRBJ1-3; a weak D match, TRBD1 (5 bases). Per germline, CDR1 LGHDT and CDR2 YNNKEL (reference sequence). The germline V and J ends were trimmed by 7 bases and 0 bases, with 22 bases remaining between them. This CDR3 has 18 residues. The CDR3 nucleotides read TGTGCCAGCACCGAGACAGTAGGTCCTCTTAACTCTGGAAACACCATATATTTT. As protein: CASTETVGPLNSGNTIYF.

J is TRBJ1-4 and V is TRBV10-2; D not resolved. Trimming removed 3 bases from V and 0 bases from J, with 5 bases in between. This CDR3 region has 14 residues. CDR1 and CDR2 from the germline V gene are WSHSY and SAAADI. The CDR3 protein is CASSDSATNEKLFF. CDR3 DNA sequence: TGCGCCAGCAGTGATTCGGCAACTAATGAAAAACTGTTTTTT.

This clone has just a few counts. The chain carries TRBV5-4 and TRBJ2-5; the match to TRBD1 covers 9 bases. V was pared by 3 bases and J by 2 bases, with 8 bases of the junction left unmatched. Germline V lookup: CDR1 SGHNT, CDR2 YYREEE (reference sequence). The CDR3 loop spans 16 amino acids. The CDR3: CASSSRDRADQETQYF. For the CDR3, the DNA is TGTGCCAGCAGCTCCCGGGACAGGGCCGATCAAGAGACCCAGTACTTC.

In its sample, this clone was seen once. This chain uses TRBV29-1 with TRBJ1-4, with D perhaps TRBD1 (5 bases). V was pared by 3 bases and J by 8 bases, with 19 bases between. This CDR3 has 15 amino acids. The V gene's germline CDR1 is SQVTM and CDR2 ANQGSEA. The CDR3 here is CSVDLGQGPGEKLFF. In DNA form, the CDR3 reads TGCAGCGTTGATTTAGGCCAGGGCCCAGGGGAAAAACTGTTTTTT. The full variable domain, its missing parts supplied by reference TRBV29-1 and TRBJ1-4, is SAVISQKPSRDICQRGTSLTIQCQVDSQVTMMFWYRQQPGQSLTLIATANQGSEATYESGFVIDKFPISRPNLTFSTLTVSNMSPEDSSIYLCSVDLGQGPGEKLFFGSGTQLSVL.

V gene TRBV27 combines with J gene TRBJ1-2, with 11 bases fitting TRBD1. The CDR3 runs 16 residues. After removal of 8 bases from V and 1 base from J, the junction contained 9 bases not matched to a gene. The germline gives CDR1 MNHEY, CDR2 SMNVEV (reference sequence). This CDR3 is CASGPGTGGNNYGYTF. The DNA of the CDR3 is TGTGCCAGCGGTCCCGGGACAGGGGGGAATAACTATGGCTACACCTTC.

The gene calls are TRBV5-4 and TRBJ2-1; TRBD2 matches 13 bases. J gave up 5 bases and V 2 bases, and 1 base lay outside the gene matches. The germline CDR1 and CDR2 sequences are SGHNT and YYREEE (reference sequence). The length of the CDR3 is 15 residues. In DNA, the CDR3 is TGTGCCAGCAGCTTCGGGACTAGCGGGGACAATGAGCAGTTCTTC. Translation: CASSFGTSGDNEQFF.

The V call is TRBV28, the J call TRBJ1-1; TRBD1 agrees at 10 bases. The J segment lost 3 bases and the V segment lost 5 bases, leaving 15 bases of the junction unmatched. Germline CDR1 MDHEN, CDR2 SYDVKM. The CDR3 consists of 18 residues. Here the CDR3 reads CASSTSTGGRIRHTEAFF. The CDR3 bases are TGTGCCAGCAGTACCTCGACAGGGGGCCGCATTCGACACACTGAAGCTTTCTTT. The whole variable domain, remainder taken from reference TRBV28 and TRBJ1-1, is DVKVTQSSRYLVKRTGEKVFLECVQDMDHENMFWYRQDPGLGLRLIYFSYDVKMKEKGDIPEGYSVSREKKERFSLILESASTNQTSMYLCASSTSTGGRIRHTEAFFGQGTRLTVV.

This clone occurred a few times. This chain links TRBV7-8 with TRBJ1-1; D gene unclear. With 5 bases removed from V and 4 bases from J, the gap between germline ends came to 17 bases. The CDR3 is 15 residues long. Germline V CDR1 and CDR2: SGHVS, FQNEAQ. The CDR3 spells CASSASISVSTEAFF. As DNA, the CDR3 is TGTGCCAGCAGCGCATCTATCAGCGTTAGCACTGAAGCTTTCTTT. Variable domain in full (rest from reference TRBV7-8 and TRBJ1-1): GAGVSQSPRYKVAKRGQDVALRCDPISGHVSLFWYQQALGQGPEFLTYFQNEAQLDKSGLPSDRFFAERPEGSVSTLKIQRTQQEDSAVYLCASSASISVSTEAFFGQGTRLTVV.

The rearrangement joins TRBV27 to TRBJ2-5; TRBD1 aligns across 7 bases. From germline, CDR1 is MNHEY and CDR2 SMNVEV (reference sequence). This CDR3 is 13 amino acids long. V trimming: 7 bases; J trimming: 1 base; junction bases outside the gene matches: 3. The CDR3 nucleotides are TGTGCCAGCATTGACAGGGTCCAAGAGACCCAGTACTTC. Protein sequence: CASIDRVQETQYF.

A single count supports this clone. The V and J genes are TRBV19 and TRBJ2-3, with a tentative D call TRBD2 (5 bases). V was shortened by 5 bases and J by 0 bases, with 12 bases between the two germline ends. The CDR3 contains 15 residues. The germline gives CDR1 LNHDA, CDR2 SQIVND (reference sequence). Written as DNA, the CDR3 is TGTGCCAGTAGTCTGGGGAGAGGGAGCACAGATACGCAGTATTTT. Its translation is CASSLGRGSTDTQYF.

The chain carries TRBV10-3 and TRBJ1-2, with TRBD1 matching over 9 bases. V shed 5 bases, J shed 6 bases, and the junction held 13 bases outside the gene matches. There are 16 residues in the CDR3. Germline CDR1 reads ENHRY; CDR2 reads SYGVKD. This chain's CDR3 is CAISSPKDRGINGYTF. The CDR3 region has the DNA TGTGCCATCAGTTCGCCTAAGGACAGGGGAATTAATGGCTACACCTTC.

This rearrangement joins TRBV24-1 to TRBJ2-3; TRBD1 matches 8 bases. The CDR3 is made up of 15 amino acids. Trimming removed 11 bases from V and 6 bases from J; junction bases left unmatched: 15. Germline V lookup: CDR1 KGHDR, CDR2 SFDVKD. CDR3 loop: CAKIAGQVRMDTQYF. The CDR3 DNA is TGTGCCAAAATCGCGGGACAGGTGAGAATGGATACGCAGTATTTT.

A remark on this clone: Other DNA sequences within the sample encode an identical CDR3. The chain recombines TRBV19 with TRBJ2-7; the match to TRBD1 covers 9 bases. With 5 bases clipped from V and 3 bases from J, the junction kept 8 bases outside the gene matches. The germline V gene has CDR1 LNHDA and CDR2 SQIVND (reference sequence). This CDR3 region has 15 residues. The CDR3 region has the DNA TGTGCCAGTAGTGACCCGGGACAGGGAGGCTACGAGCAGTACTTC. This encodes CASSDPGQGGYEQYF.

The CDR3 sequence is CASRLQATTNNEQFF. The CDR3 region has the DNA TGTGCCAGTAGGCTACAGGCGACCACAAACAATGAGCAGTTCTTC. The rearrangement joins TRBV19 to TRBJ2-1; tentative D call: TRBD1 (5 bases). The germline V gene has CDR1 LNHDA and CDR2 SQIVND (reference sequence). The V end lost 6 bases, the J end lost 5 bases, and 17 bases lay between the germline ends. The CDR3 length is 15 residues.

The chain employs TRBV5-1 and TRBJ1-4; D unresolved. Trimming took off 4 bases at V and 4 bases at J, with 8 bases between the two ends. Per germline, CDR1 SGHRS and CDR2 YFSETQ. The CDR3 consists of 13 residues. CDR3 in amino acids: CASSQTLNEKLFF. Here the CDR3 DNA reads TGCGCCAGCAGCCAGACACTTAATGAAAAACTGTTTTTT.

The count of this clone is one. The V call is TRBV6-5, the J call TRBJ1-1, with D tentatively TRBD1 (6 bases). Per the germline V gene, CDR1 is MNHEY and CDR2 is SVGAGI. The germline V and J ends were trimmed by 8 bases and 1 base, with 14 bases remaining between them. The CDR3 totals 14 residues. The CDR3 DNA is TGTGCCAGCGGTCCGGGACACCAGAACACTGAAGCTTTCTTT. Residues: CASGPGHQNTEAFF.

CDR3 DNA sequence: TGTGCCAGTAGTCTCGGACAGGGGGACGAAGAGACCCAGTACTTC. It specifies CASSLGQGDEETQYF. The V and J genes are TRBV19 and TRBJ2-5; 10 nucleotides align to TRBD1. Unmatched junction bases numbered 6, after V lost 5 bases and J lost 3 bases. The CDR3 sequence is 15 residues long. Germline V lookup: CDR1 LNHDA, CDR2 SQIVND (reference sequence). Full variable domain (outside the CDR3, taken from reference TRBV19 and TRBJ2-5): DGGITQSPKYLFRKEGQNVTLSCEQNLNHDAMYWYRQDPGQGLRLIYYSQIVNDFQKGDIAEGYSVSREKKESFPLTVTSAQKNPTAFYLCASSLGQGDEETQYFGPGTRLLVL.

The rearrangement uses TRBV2 and TRBJ2-3; 7 bases align to TRBD2. Germline values: CDR1 SNHLY, CDR2 FYNNEI. This CDR3 has 14 amino acids. V was clipped by 11 bases and J by 2 bases; unmatched bases: 10. CDR3 loop: CASHLRGFTDTQYF. The DNA of the CDR3 is TGTGCCTCCCATTTGCGGGGGTTCACAGATACGCAGTATTTT.

The chain uses TRBV27 and TRBJ2-7, with D possibly matching TRBD1 (7 bases). CDR1 MNHEY and CDR2 SMNVEV come from the germline V gene (reference sequence). The CDR3 runs to 12 residues. Trimming removed 7 bases at V and 7 bases at J, with 14 bases between. The CDR3 is CASMKGAGEQYF. CDR3 sequence (DNA): TGTGCCAGCATGAAGGGGGCGGGGGAGCAGTACTTC.

The rearrangement links TRBV28 to TRBJ2-3, with TRBD1 matching 9 bases. Germline trimming cut 5 bases from V and 3 bases from J; bases unmatched to any gene: 6. CDR3 size: 15 residues. CDR1 and CDR2 (germline): MDHEN, SYDVKM. Here the CDR3 reads CASSRSQGATDTQYF. As DNA, the CDR3 is TGTGCCAGCAGTCGGTCACAGGGGGCAACAGATACGCAGTATTTT.

The V gene is TRBV6-6, the J gene TRBJ1-1, with a weak D call TRBD1 (5 bases). The CDR3 is made up of 14 amino acids. V was pared by 5 bases and J by 5 bases, with 15 bases between. Looked up from germline, CDR1 is MNHNY and CDR2 is SVGAGI (reference sequence). CDR3 protein: CASSQTGLGTEAFF. DNA of the CDR3: TGTGCCAGCAGTCAAACAGGTCTGGGAACTGAAGCTTTCTTT.

The rearrangement joins TRBV9 to TRBJ2-3; no reliable D call. This CDR3 contains 13 residues. CDR1 is SGDLS, CDR2 YYNGEE, per germline. The V gene lost 6 bases and the J gene lost 1 base, with 9 bases spanning the gap. CDR3 DNA: TGTGCCAGCAATGCGGTTGGCACAGATACGCAGTATTTT. Protein sequence: CASNAVGTDTQYF. The whole variable domain, filled in from reference TRBV9 and TRBJ2-3, reads DSGVTQTPKHLITATGQRVTLRCSPRSGDLSVYWYQQSLDQGLQFLIQYYNGEERAKGNILERFSAQQFPDLHSELNLSSLELGDSALYFCASNAVGTDTQYFGPGTRLTVL.

This clone appeared once. The rearrangement uses TRBV28 and TRBJ1-2; maybe TRBD1 (6 bases). This CDR3 contains 12 residues. The germline V gene encodes CDR1 MDHEN and CDR2 SYDVKM. The ends were cut back, 5 bases at V and 8 bases at J, with 12 bases in the middle. CDR3 sequence reads: CASSPTTGGYTF. The CDR3 nucleotides read TGTGCCAGCAGTCCGACTACAGGGGGCTACACCTTC.

The rearrangement links TRBV30 to TRBJ2-5; a weak D match, TRBD1 (7 bases). CDR3 length: 14 amino acids. Germline lookup yields CDR1 GTSNPN and CDR2 SVGIG (reference sequence). V was cut by 5 bases and J by 2 bases, with 15 bases left in between. Here the CDR3 reads CAWGAGGKQETQYF. The CDR3 DNA follows: TGTGCCTGGGGGGCAGGGGGGAAACAAGAGACCCAGTACTTC.

The V and J genes are TRBV13 and TRBJ2-3; D ambiguous. This CDR3 is built from 14 residues. Looked up from germline, CDR1 is PRHDT and CDR2 is FYEKMQ (reference sequence). V was trimmed by 3 bases and J by 4 bases, leaving 11 bases between them. In DNA form, the CDR3 reads TGTGCCAGCAGCTTCCCCAGTTTTGCAGATACGCAGTATTTT. Translated: CASSFPSFADTQYF.

The V and J genes are TRBV7-9 and TRBJ1-6, with 8 positions matching TRBD1. The germline V gene has CDR1 SEHNR and CDR2 FQNEAQ (reference sequence). Trimming took 5 bases from V and 7 from J; bases not matched to a gene: 16. The CDR3 totals 18 residues. The CDR3 is CASSAGGRFSSTNSPLHF. The CDR3 bases are TGTGCCAGCAGCGCAGGGGGCCGCTTTTCGAGCACCAATTCACCCCTCCACTTT.